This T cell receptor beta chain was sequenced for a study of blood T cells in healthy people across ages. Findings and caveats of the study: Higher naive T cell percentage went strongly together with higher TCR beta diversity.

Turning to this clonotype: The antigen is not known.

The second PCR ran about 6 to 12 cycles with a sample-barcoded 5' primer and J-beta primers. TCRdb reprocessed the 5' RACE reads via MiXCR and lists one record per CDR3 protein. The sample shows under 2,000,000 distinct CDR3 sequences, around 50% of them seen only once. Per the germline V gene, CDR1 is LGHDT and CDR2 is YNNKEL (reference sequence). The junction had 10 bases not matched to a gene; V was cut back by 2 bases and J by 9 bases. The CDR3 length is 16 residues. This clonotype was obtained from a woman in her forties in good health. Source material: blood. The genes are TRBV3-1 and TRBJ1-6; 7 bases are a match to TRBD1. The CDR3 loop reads CASSQSTGQAGSPLHF. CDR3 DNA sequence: TGTGCCAGCAGCCAATCGACAGGGCAGGCGGGTTCACCCCTCCACTTT. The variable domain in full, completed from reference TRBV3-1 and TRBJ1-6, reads DTAVSQTPKYLVTQMGNDKSIKCEQNLGHDTMYWYKQDSKKFLKIMFSYNNKELIINETVPNRFSPKSPDKAHLNLHINSLELGDSAVYFCASSQSTGQAGSPLHFGNGTRLTVT.